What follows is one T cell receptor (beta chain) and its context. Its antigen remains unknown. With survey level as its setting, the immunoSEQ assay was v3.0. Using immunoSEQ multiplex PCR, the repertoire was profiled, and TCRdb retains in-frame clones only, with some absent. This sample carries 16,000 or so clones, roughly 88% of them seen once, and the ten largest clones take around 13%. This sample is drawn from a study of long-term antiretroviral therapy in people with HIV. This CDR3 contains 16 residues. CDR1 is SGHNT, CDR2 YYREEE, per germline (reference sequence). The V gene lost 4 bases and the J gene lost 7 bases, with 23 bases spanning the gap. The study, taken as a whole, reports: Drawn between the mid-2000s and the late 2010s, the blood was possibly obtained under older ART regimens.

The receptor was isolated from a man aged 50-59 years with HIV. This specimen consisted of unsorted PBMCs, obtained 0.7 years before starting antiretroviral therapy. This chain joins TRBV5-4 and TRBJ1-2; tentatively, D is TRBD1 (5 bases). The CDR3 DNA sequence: TGTGCCAGCAGCGTAGAATCGGGGCAGGGTGGTGTTGGCTACACCTTC. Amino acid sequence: CASSVESGQGGVGYTF. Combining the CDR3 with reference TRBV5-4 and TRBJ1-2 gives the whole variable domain ETGVTQSPTHLIKTRGQQVTLRCSSQSGHNTVSWYQQALGQGPQFIFQYYREEENGRGNFPPRFSGLQFPNYSSELNVNALELDDSALYLCASSVESGQGGVGYTFGSGTRLTVV.